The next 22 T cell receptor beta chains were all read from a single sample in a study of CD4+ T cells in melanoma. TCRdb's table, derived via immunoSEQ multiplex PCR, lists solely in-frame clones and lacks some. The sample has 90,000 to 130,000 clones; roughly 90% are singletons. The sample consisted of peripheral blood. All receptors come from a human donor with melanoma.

CDR3: CASSLSGPRETQYF. CDR3 nucleotides: TGTGCCAGCAGCTTAAGTGGCCCGAGGGAGACCCAGTACTTC. The chain carries TRBV7-3 and TRBJ2-5; D call uncertain. Trimming removed 1 base from V and 5 bases from J, with 11 bases in between. The CDR3 sequence is 14 residues long. The V gene's germline CDR1 is SGHTA and CDR2 FQGTGA.

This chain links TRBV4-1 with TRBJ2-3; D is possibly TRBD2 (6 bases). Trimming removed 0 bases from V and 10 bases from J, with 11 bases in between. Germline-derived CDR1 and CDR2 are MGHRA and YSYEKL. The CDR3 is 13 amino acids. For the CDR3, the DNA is TGCGCCAGCAGCCAAGATTGGCGGGACGCGCAGTATTTT. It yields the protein CASSQDWRDAQYF.

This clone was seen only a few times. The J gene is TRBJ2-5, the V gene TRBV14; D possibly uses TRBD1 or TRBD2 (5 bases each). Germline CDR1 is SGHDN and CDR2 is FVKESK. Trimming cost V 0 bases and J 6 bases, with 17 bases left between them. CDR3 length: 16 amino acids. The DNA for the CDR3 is TGTGCCAGCAGCCAAGACTGGGACCGAAGTTTACAGACCCAGTACTTC. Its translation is CASSQDWDRSLQTQYF.

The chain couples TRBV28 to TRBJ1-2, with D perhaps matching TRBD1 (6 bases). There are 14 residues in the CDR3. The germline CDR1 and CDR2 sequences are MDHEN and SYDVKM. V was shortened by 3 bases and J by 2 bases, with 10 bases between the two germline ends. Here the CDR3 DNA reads TGTGCCAGCAGTTTTTTAGGACAGAACTATGGCTACACCTTC. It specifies CASSFLGQNYGYTF.

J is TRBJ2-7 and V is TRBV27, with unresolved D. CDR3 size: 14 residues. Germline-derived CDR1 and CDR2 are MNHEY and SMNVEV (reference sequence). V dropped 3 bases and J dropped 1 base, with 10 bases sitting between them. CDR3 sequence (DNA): TGTGCCAGCAGTTTGGTGGGAAAGTCCTACGAGCAGTACTTC. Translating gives CASSLVGKSYEQYF.

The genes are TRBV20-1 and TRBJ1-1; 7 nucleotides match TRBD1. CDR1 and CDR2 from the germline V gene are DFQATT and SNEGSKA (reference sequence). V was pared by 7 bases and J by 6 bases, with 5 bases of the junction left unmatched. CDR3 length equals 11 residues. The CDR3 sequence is CSGLQGAEAFF. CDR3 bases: TGCAGTGGACTCCAGGGGGCTGAAGCTTTCTTT.

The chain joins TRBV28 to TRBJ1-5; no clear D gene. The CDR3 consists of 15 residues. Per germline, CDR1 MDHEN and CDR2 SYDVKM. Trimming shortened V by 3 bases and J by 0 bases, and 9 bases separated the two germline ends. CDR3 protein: CASSFGQLSNQPQHF. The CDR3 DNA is TGTGCCAGCAGTTTTGGGCAGCTTAGCAATCAGCCCCAGCATTTT.

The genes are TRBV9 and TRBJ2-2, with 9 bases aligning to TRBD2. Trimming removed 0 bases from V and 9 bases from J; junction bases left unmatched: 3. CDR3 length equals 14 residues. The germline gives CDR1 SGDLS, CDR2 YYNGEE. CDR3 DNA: TGTGCCAGCAGCGTAGAACTAGCGGGCCGGGAGCTGTTTTTT. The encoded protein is CASSVELAGRELFF.

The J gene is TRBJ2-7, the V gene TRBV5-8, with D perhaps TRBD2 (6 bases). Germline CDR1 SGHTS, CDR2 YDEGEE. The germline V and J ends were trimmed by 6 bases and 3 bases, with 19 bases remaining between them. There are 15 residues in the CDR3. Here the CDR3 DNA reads TGTGCCAGCATCCCCTTGAGGCAGGACTACTACGAGCAGTACTTC. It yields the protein CASIPLRQDYYEQYF.

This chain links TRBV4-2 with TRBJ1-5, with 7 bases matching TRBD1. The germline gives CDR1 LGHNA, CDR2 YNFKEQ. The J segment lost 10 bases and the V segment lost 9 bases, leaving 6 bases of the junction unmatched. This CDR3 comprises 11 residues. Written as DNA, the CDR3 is TGTGCCAGGAGACAGGGAGACCCCCAGCATTTT. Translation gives CARRQGDPQHF.

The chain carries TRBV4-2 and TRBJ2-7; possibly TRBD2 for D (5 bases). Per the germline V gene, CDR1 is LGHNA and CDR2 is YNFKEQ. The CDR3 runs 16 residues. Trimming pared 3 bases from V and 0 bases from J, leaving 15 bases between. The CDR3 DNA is TGTGCCAGCAGCCATGGCGGCTCGGACTTCTCCTACGAGCAGTACTTC. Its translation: CASSHGGSDFSYEQYF.

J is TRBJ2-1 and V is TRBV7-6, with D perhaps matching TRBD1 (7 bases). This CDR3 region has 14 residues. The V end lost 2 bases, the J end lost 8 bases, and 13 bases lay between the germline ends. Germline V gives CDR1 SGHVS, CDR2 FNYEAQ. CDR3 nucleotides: TGTGCCAGCAGCTTATCCAGGGGGGCCCATGAGCAGTTCTTC. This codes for CASSLSRGAHEQFF.

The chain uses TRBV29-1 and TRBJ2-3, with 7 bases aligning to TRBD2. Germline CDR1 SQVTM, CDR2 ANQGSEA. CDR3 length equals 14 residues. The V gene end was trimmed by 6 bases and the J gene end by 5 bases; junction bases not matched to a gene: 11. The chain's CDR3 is CSVDRTRGGDTQYF. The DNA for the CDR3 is TGCAGCGTCGACCGGACTAGAGGAGGAGATACGCAGTATTTT.

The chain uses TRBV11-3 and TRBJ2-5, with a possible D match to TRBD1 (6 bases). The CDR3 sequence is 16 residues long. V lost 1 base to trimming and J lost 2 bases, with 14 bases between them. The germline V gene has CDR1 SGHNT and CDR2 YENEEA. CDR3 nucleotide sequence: TGTGCCAGCAGCTTAGGGGACACAAGTTCACAAGAGACCCAGTACTTC. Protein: CASSLGDTSSQETQYF.

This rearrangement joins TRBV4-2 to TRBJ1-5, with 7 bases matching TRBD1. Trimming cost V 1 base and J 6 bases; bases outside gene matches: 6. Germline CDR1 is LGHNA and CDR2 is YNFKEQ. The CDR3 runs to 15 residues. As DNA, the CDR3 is TGTGCCAGCAGCCAAGTTGAGGGGGCCGGTCAGCCCCAGCATTTT. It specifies CASSQVEGAGQPQHF.

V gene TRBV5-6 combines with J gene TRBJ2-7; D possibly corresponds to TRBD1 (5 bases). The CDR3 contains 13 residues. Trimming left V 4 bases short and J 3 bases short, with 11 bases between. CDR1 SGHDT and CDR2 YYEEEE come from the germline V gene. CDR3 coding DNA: TGTGCCAGCAGCGGCGGACATTACTACGAGCAGTACTTC. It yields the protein CASSGGHYYEQYF.

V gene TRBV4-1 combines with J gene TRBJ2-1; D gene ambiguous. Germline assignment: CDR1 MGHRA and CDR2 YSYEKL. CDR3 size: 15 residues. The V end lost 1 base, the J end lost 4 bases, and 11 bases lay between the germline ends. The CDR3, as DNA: TGCGCCAGCAGCCAAGCCCCACAGCCTTACAATGAGCAGTTCTTC. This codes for CASSQAPQPYNEQFF.

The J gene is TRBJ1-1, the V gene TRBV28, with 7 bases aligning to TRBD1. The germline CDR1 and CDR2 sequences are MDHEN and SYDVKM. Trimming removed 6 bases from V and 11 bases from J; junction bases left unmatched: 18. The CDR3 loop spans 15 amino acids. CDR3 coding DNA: TGTGCCAGCAGCTCCGCCGGGGGACAGACCCGCACGGCTTTCTTT. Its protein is CASSSAGGQTRTAFF.

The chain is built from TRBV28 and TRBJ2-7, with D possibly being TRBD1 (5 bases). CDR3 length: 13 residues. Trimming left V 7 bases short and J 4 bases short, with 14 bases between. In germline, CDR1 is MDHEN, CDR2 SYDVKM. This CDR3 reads CASISPGMYEQYF. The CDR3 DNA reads TGTGCCAGCATAAGCCCAGGGATGTACGAGCAGTACTTC.

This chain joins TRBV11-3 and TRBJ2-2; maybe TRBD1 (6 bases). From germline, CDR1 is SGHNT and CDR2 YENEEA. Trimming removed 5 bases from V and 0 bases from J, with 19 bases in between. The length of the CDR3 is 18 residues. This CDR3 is CASSPRSWGQSNTGELFF. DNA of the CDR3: TGTGCCAGCAGCCCACGTAGCTGGGGGCAATCGAACACCGGGGAGCTGTTTTTT.

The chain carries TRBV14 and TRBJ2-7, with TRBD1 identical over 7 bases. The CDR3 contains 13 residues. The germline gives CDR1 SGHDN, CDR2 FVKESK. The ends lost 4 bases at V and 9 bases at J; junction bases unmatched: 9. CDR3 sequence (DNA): TGTGCCAGCAGCCGGGAAGGGGGCAGGGCGCAGTACTTC. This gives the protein CASSREGGRAQYF.

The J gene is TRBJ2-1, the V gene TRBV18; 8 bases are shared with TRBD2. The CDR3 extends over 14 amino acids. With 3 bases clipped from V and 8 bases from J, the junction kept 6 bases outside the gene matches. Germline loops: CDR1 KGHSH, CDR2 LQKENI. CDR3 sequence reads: CASSPGLAGHEQFF. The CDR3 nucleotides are TGTGCCAGCTCACCTGGACTAGCTGGGCATGAGCAGTTCTTC.